These 8 T cell receptor beta chains share one sample of origin, sequenced in a study of T cell responses to AZD1222 COVID-19 vaccine. Data came from immunoSEQ multiplex PCR; TCRdb stores just in-frame clones and leaves some out. The repertoire holds some 120,000 clones, with 75% to 95% as singletons. The starting material was peripheral blood, obtained on day 0 of AZD1222 vaccination. The receptors were sampled from an adult in good health.

The chain combines TRBV4-2 with TRBJ2-7, with 8 positions matching TRBD1. The CDR3 has 15 amino acids. J was trimmed by 3 bases and V by 2 bases; bases with no gene match: 6. Germline CDR1 LGHNA, CDR2 YNFKEQ. CDR3 amino acids: CASSQRTGKDYEQYF. CDR3 coding DNA: TGTGCCAGCAGCCAAAGGACAGGGAAGGACTACGAGCAGTACTTC.

The J gene is TRBJ1-5, the V gene TRBV28; 7 bases agree with TRBD1. V was pared by 3 bases and J by 0 bases, with 17 bases of the junction left unmatched. Germline V gene lookup returns CDR1 MDHEN and CDR2 SYDVKM. CDR3 length: 20 amino acids. The CDR3 nucleotides are TGTGCCAGCAGTTTTGGGCAGGGGGGGCGGTTTGGTTATAGCAATCAGCCCCAGCATTTT. Its protein product is CASSFGQGGRFGYSNQPQHF.

The chain is built from TRBV3-1 (or the pseudogene TRBV3-2) and TRBJ2-7, with D maybe TRBD2 (5 bases). Trimming shortened V by 4 bases and J by 3 bases, and 16 bases separated the two germline ends. This CDR3 is built from 15 residues. Germline-derived CDR1 and CDR2 are LGHDT and YNNKEL (reference sequence). The CDR3 sequence is CASSLVRGSSYEQYF. The CDR3 region has the DNA TGTGCCAGCAGCCTGGTACGGGGTTCGAGCTACGAGCAGTACTTC.

The CDR3 here is CASSQGYGYTF. CDR3 nucleotides: TGTGCCAGCTCACAGGGGTATGGCTACACCTTC. The chain has TRBV18 and TRBJ1-2, with D perhaps matching TRBD1 (5 bases). This CDR3 is built from 11 residues. V dropped 4 bases and J dropped 5 bases, with 5 bases sitting between them. The germline V gene encodes CDR1 KGHSH and CDR2 LQKENI.

V gene TRBV9 combines with J gene TRBJ1-5; maybe TRBD1 (6 bases). The germline V and J ends were trimmed by 3 bases and 1 base, with 11 bases remaining between them. The CDR3 length is 15 residues. CDR1 SGDLS and CDR2 YYNGEE come from the germline V gene. The CDR3 sequence is CASSARGQSNQPQHF. The CDR3 DNA sequence: TGTGCCAGCAGCGCCCGAGGACAGAGCAATCAGCCCCAGCATTTT.

The chain is built from TRBV25-1 and TRBJ2-7; D not resolved. The CDR3 totals 16 residues. Germline V lookup: CDR1 MGHDK, CDR2 SYGVNS. V lost 8 bases and J lost 2, with 22 bases in between. Here the CDR3 reads CASGPYGEPSTYEQYF. The CDR3 DNA follows: TGTGCCAGCGGCCCTTACGGAGAACCCTCTACCTACGAGCAGTACTTC.

The genes are TRBV5-1 and TRBJ2-7, with a possible D match to TRBD1 (5 bases). Trimming shortened V by 6 bases and J by 3 bases, and 19 bases separated the two germline ends. The CDR3 has 15 amino acids. Looked up from germline, CDR1 is SGHRS and CDR2 is YFSETQ. The CDR3 here is CASNRDGQLDYEQYF. DNA for the CDR3: TGCGCCAGCAACCGAGACGGACAACTGGACTACGAGCAGTACTTC.

This chain links TRBV6-1 with TRBJ1-1; possible D gene TRBD1, 6 bases. This CDR3 contains 15 residues. Looked up from germline, CDR1 is MNHNS and CDR2 is SASEGT. Trimming removed 2 bases from V and 6 bases from J, with 16 bases in between. This CDR3 is CASSEWGGQGPEAFF. As DNA, the CDR3 is TGTGCCAGCAGTGAATGGGGGGGCCAGGGGCCTGAAGCTTTCTTT.